Here is one T cell receptor beta chain with its context. Looked up from germline, CDR1 is GTSNPN and CDR2 is SVGIG (reference sequence). The CDR3 sequence is 15 residues long. The germline V and J ends were trimmed by 0 bases and 6 bases, with 17 bases remaining between them. This entry comes from a study of regulatory T cells in long-lasting Graves disease. Arm-PCR of CDR3 regions and iRepertoire HTBI primers were used to build TCR beta libraries. TCRdb itself ran the multiplex PCR reads through MiXCR, one entry per CDR3 protein. This sample carries a few hundred thousand distinct CDR3 sequences, 20% to 25% of them seen once, and the ten largest clones take over 10%. Stated time point: persistent/refractory GD, antithyroid drugs over 5 years with positive TRAb. Preparation of the TCR library used RNA extracted from PBMCs.

The receptor comes from a female donor with Graves disease. The J gene is TRBJ1-1, the V gene TRBV30; D might be TRBD1 (6 bases). The sample in question was peripheral blood mononuclear cells (PBMCs), obtained when the disease was refractory, from a patient treated with antithyroid drugs. The CDR3 here is CAWSVGGGGRAEAFF. The CDR3 DNA reads TGTGCCTGGAGTGTTGGTGGAGGGGGGAGGGCTGAAGCTTTCTTT. Combining the CDR3 with reference TRBV30 and TRBJ1-1 gives the whole variable domain SQTIHQWPATLVQPVGSPLSLECTVEGTSNPNLYWYRQAAGRGLQLLFYSVGIGQISSEVPQNLSASRPQDRQFILSSKKLLLSDSGFYLCAWSVGGGGRAEAFFGQGTRLTVV.